The TCR beta chain described here comes from a study of beta chain features in type 1 diabetes listed by TCRdb under 2018. Context from the whole study: Patients and healthy donors did not differ in mean age, gender distribution, total cell number or subset yield. Naive and central memory subsets were obtained from all 30 or so donors, but regulatory and stem cell-like memory subsets were isolated from only 8 patients and roughly eight healthy donors. The study compared the TCRB repertoires of sorted circulating CD4+ T cell subsets in recently diagnosed type 1 diabetes patients with those in matched healthy donors. A total of 107,917,701 sorted cells were examined across all samples, and a strong correlation was observed between cell number per subset and RNA yield. Findings and caveats that apply to the study as a whole: Sequencing cDNA rather than genomic DNA could over-represent highly expressing activated cells, although activation and CD3 levels did not differ between groups. HLA sub-analyses involved small numbers of individuals, so any influence of HLA type on TCRB rearrangement remained unresolved. Patients with type 1 diabetes made fewer insertions and deleted more nucleotides at VDJ recombination sites, implying thymic rearrangement abnormalities. The naive, central memory and regulatory TCRB repertoires appeared to resemble one another more closely among patients than among healthy donors. Shorter templates might be favored by PCR, yet because patient and control samples were amplified and corrected together, any such skew would affect both groups equally. Type 1 diabetes patients showed a moderate but significant shortening of TCRB CDR3 length in all four CD4+ subsets.

A single peripheral blood draw of around 120 mL on average was collected from each donor into heparinised tubes. Naive, central memory, regulatory and stem cell-like memory CD4+ T cells were sorted on a BD FACSAria II using a panel including CD45RO, CCR7, CD25, CD127, CD95 and CD27. A purity above 95% was achieved for all sorted populations. PBMCs were isolated right away by Lymphoprep density gradient centrifugation and were stained directly, without culture. To minimize batch effects, samples were stained and sorted in pairs, one healthy donor with one patient per experiment. The High Capacity cDNA Reverse Transcription Kit was used to reverse transcribe all of the isolated RNA, meaning that expressed TCRB transcripts were what got sequenced. Naive, central memory and regulatory T cell samples underwent deep immunoSEQ sequencing, averaging roughly 3.3 million total reads per sample. After sorted cells were lysed in RLT buffer, RNA was extracted with DNase-treated RNeasy Micro or Mini kits, with the choice depending on cell number. To prevent cross-contamination, every cell subset was processed on its own, while patient and healthy donor samples were processed together. The immunoSEQ multiplex PCR was used to amplify TCRB sequences from cDNA, yielding 87-bp fragments that span the CDR3 region. Amplicons were sequenced on the Illumina HiSeq platform. In the paper's pipeline: PCR bias was computationally corrected using synthetic template baselines, reads within Hamming distance 2 were collapsed, and singletons that could not be merged were discarded. Reads were aligned against IMGT so that V, D and J genes, CDR3 length and insertions or deletions at six rearrangement sites could be assigned. Clonotype counts were normalized to sorted cell number within each subset before computing true diversity and Gini coefficients with the tcR R package. Repertoire sharing was quantified using the overlap coefficient calculated on TCRB nucleotide sequences. TCRdb limited this immuneACCESS table to in-frame rearrangements with V and J called. A share of clones is missing; checked studies link under half to unresolved V genes, and the rest is unexplained. V and J calls and clone size are as listed in that table; D and trimming were resolved from the DNA. The sample table contains about 320,000 clones; only one count was recorded for 14% of them. The ten largest clones represent more than 6.5% of the sample.

This clone was observed a handful of times. What antigen it recognizes has not been identified. An end of the junction differs from the germline gene, which may be a read error. The sequenced material came from central memory CD4+ T cells from blood. This TCR derives from a man younger than 40 in good health.

DNA sequence: TGTGCCAGCAGTTTATCGACAGGGCCCAATCATCCCCAGCATTTT. It encodes CASSLSTGPNHPQHF. The rearrangement joined TRBV27 to TRBJ1-5, with 7 bases in between that match TRBD1. From the cysteine through the phenylalanine, the CDR3 covers 15 amino acids. Only the CDR3 DNA is retained, 45 bases long and in frame from the first base. Reading the germline V gene (reference sequence) gives CDR1 MNHEY and CDR2 SMNVEV.